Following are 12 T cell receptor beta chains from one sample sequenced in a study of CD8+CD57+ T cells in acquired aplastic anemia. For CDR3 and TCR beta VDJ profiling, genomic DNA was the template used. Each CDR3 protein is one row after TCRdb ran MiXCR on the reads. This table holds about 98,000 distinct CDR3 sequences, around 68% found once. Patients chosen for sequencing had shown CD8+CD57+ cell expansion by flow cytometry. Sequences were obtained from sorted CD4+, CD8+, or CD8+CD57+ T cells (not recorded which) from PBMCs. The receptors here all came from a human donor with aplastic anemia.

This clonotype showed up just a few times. CDR3 nucleotides: TGTGCCAGCAGCTTCGATCCGAGAGATACGCAGTATTTT. As protein: CASSFDPRDTQYF. J is TRBJ2-3 and V is TRBV7-9; the D is unclear. From germline, CDR1 is SEHNR and CDR2 FQNEAQ (reference sequence). The CDR3 covers 13 residues. Trimming left V 3 bases short and J 5 bases short, with 9 bases between.

The CDR3 sequence is CASGRGRSTDTQYF. CDR3 nucleotides: TGTGCCAGCGGGAGGGGACGGAGCACAGATACGCAGTATTTT. The chain recombines TRBV7-9 with TRBJ2-3, with TRBD2 matching 7 bases. Unmatched junction bases numbered 5, after V lost 8 bases and J lost 0 bases. The CDR3 spans 14 residues. CDR1 is SEHNR and CDR2 is FQNEAQ in the germline V gene (reference sequence).

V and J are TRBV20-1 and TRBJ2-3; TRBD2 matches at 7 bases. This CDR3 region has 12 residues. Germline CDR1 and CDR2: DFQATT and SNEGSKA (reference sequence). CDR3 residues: CTRAGKGDTQYF. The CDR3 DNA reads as TGCACTAGAGCGGGAAAGGGCGATACGCAGTATTTT.

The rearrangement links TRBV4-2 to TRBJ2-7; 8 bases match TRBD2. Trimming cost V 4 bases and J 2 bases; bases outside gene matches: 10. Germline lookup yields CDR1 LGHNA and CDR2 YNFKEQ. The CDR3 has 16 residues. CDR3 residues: CASSPGVQAGAYEQYF. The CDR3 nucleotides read TGTGCCAGCAGCCCCGGGGTACAAGCGGGAGCCTACGAGCAGTACTTC.

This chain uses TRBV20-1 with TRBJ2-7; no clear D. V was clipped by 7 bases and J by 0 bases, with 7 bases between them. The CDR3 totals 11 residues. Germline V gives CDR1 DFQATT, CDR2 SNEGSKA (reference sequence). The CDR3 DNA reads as TGCAGTGGAAGGGACTCCTACGAGCAGTACTTC. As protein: CSGRDSYEQYF.

CDR3 sequence reads: CASSSGQAWLGEQYF. The CDR3 nucleotides read TGCGCCAGCAGCTCTGGACAGGCGTGGTTGGGAGAGCAGTACTTC. The chain uses TRBV5-1 and TRBJ2-7; 7 bases fit TRBD1. Trimming removed 3 bases from V and 7 bases from J; junction bases left unmatched: 13. Germline CDR1 reads SGHRS; CDR2 reads YFSETQ. This CDR3 spans 15 amino acids.

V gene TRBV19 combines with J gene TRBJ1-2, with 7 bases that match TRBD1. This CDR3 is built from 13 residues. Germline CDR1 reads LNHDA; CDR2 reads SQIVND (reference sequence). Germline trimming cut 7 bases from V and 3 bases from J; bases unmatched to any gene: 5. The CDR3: CASTMQGDYGYTF. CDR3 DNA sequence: TGTGCCAGTACCATGCAGGGGGACTATGGCTACACCTTC. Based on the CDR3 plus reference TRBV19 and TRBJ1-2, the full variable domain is DGGITQSPKYLFRKEGQNVTLSCEQNLNHDAMYWYRQDPGQGLRLIYYSQIVNDFQKGDIAEGYSVSREKKESFPLTVTSAQKNPTAFYLCASTMQGDYGYTFGSGTRLTVV.

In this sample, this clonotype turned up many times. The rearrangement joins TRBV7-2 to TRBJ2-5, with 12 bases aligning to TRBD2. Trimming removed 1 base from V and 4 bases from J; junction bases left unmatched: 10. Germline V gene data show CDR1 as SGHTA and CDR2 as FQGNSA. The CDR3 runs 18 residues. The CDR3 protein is CASSLGRRLAGEGETQYF. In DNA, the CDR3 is TGTGCCAGCAGCTTAGGTCGTCGACTAGCGGGGGAAGGAGAGACCCAGTACTTC.

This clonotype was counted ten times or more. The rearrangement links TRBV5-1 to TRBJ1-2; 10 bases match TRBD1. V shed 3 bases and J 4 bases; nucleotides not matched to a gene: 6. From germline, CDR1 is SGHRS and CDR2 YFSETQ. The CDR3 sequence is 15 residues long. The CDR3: CASSSTGGDVYGYTF. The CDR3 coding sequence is TGCGCCAGCAGCTCGACAGGGGGCGACGTCTATGGCTACACCTTC.

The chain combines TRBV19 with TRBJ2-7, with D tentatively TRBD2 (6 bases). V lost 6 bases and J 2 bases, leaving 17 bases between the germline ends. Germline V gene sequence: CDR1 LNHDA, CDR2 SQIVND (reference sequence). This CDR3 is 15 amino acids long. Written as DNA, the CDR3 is TGTGCCAGTAGACTCACTAGCTCCGGCACCTACGAGCAGTACTTC. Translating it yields CASRLTSSGTYEQYF. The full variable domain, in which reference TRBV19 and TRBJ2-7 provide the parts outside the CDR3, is DGGITQSPKYLFRKEGQNVTLSCEQNLNHDAMYWYRQDPGQGLRLIYYSQIVNDFQKGDIAEGYSVSREKKESFPLTVTSAQKNPTAFYLCASRLTSSGTYEQYFGPGTRLTVT.

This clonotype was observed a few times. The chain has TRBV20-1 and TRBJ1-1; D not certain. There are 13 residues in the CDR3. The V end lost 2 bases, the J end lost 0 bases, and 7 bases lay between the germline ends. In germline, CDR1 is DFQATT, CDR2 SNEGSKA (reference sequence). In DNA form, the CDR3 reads TGCAGTGCTAGAACTGGGATGAACACTGAAGCTTTCTTT. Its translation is CSARTGMNTEAFF.

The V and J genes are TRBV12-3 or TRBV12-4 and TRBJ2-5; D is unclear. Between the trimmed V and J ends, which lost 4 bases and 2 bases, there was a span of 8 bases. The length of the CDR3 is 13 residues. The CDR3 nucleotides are TGTGCCAGCAGTTCGAGTCATCAAGAGACCCAGTACTTC. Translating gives CASSSSHQETQYF.